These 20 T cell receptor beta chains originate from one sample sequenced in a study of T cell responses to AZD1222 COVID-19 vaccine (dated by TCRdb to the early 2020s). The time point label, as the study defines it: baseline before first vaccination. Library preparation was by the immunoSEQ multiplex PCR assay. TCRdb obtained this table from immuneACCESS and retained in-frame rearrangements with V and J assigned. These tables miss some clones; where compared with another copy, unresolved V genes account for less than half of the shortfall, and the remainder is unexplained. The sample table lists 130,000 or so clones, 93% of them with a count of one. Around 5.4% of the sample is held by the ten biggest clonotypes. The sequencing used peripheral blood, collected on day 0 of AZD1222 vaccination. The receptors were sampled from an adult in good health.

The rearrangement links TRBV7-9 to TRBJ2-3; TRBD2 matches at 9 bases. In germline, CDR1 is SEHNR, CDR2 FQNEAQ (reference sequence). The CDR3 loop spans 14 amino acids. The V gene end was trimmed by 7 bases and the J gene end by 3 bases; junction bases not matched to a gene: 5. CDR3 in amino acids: CASKRLAATDTQYF. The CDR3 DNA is TGTGCCAGCAAGAGACTAGCGGCGACAGATACGCAGTATTTT.

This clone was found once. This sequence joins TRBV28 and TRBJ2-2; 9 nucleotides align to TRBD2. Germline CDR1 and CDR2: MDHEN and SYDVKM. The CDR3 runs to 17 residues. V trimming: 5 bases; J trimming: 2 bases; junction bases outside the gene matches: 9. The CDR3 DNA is TGTGCCAGCAGTCCCCGGGGTAGCGGGAGTAACACCGGGGAGCTGTTTTTT. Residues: CASSPRGSGSNTGELFF.

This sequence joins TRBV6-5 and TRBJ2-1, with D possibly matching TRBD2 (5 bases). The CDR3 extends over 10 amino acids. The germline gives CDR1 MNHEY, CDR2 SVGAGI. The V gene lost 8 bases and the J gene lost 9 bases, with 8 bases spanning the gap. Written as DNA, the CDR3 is TGTGCCAGCTCCCGGGGTGAGCAGTTCTTC. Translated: CASSRGEQFF.

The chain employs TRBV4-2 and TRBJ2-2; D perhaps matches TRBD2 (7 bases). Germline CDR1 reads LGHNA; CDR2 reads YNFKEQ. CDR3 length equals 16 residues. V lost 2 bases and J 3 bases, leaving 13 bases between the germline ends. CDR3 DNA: TGTGCCAGCAGCCAACAAGGGGGGGGATACACCGGGGAGCTGTTTTTT. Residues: CASSQQGGGYTGELFF.

Written as DNA, the CDR3 is TGTGCCATCAGTCCTGAACTTAATTATGGCTACACCTTC. It is translated as CAISPELNYGYTF. The V gene is TRBV10-3, the J gene TRBJ1-2, with D unresolved. The length of the CDR3 is 13 residues. Germline loops: CDR1 ENHRY, CDR2 SYGVKD. V lost 5 bases, J lost 5 bases, and 12 bases lay in between.

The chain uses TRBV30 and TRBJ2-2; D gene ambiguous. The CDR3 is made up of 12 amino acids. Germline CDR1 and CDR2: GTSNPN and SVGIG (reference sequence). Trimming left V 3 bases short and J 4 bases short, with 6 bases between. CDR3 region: CAWRRFTGELFF. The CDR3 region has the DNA TGTGCCTGGAGGCGATTCACCGGGGAGCTGTTTTTT.

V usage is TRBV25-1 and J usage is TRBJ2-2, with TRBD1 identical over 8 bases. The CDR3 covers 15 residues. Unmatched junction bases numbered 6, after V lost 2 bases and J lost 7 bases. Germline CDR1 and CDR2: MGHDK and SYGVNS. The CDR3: CASSEQGARIGELFF. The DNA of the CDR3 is TGTGCCAGCAGTGAACAGGGGGCGCGGATCGGGGAGCTGTTTTTT.

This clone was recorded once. The CDR3 loop is CAWSVRVADTQYF. For the CDR3, the DNA is TGTGCCTGGAGTGTACGAGTTGCAGATACGCAGTATTTT. The chain employs TRBV30 and TRBJ2-3; D call uncertain. Germline CDR1 is GTSNPN and CDR2 is SVGIG (reference sequence). V gave up 0 bases and J gave up 4 bases, with 8 bases separating them. CDR3 length: 13 residues.

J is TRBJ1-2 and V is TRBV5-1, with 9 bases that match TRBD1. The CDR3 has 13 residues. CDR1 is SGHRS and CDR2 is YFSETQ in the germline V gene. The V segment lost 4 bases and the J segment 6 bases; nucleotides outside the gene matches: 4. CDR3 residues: CASSQTGGNGYTF. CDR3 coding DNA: TGCGCCAGCAGCCAAACAGGGGGCAATGGCTACACCTTC.

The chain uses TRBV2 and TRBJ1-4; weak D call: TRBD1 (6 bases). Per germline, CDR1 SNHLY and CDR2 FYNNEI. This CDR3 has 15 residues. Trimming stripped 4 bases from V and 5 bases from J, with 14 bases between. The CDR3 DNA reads TGTGCCAGCAGTGGGACGACAGGTTGGAATGAAAAACTGTTTTTT. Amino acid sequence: CASSGTTGWNEKLFF.

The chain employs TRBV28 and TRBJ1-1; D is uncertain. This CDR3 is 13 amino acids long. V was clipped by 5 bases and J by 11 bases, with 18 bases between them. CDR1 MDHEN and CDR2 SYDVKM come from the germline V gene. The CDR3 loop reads CASSPGDGVRAFF. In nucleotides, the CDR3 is TGTGCCAGCAGTCCAGGCGACGGGGTGCGGGCTTTCTTT. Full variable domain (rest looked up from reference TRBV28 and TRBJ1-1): DVKVTQSSRYLVKRTGEKVFLECVQDMDHENMFWYRQDPGLGLRLIYFSYDVKMKEKGDIPEGYSVSREKKERFSLILESASTNQTSMYLCASSPGDGVRAFFGQGTRLTVV.

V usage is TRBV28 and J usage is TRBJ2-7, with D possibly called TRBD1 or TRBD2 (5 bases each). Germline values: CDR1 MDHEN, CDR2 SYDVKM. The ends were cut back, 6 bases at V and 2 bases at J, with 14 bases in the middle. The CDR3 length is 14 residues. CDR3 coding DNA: TGTGCCAGCAGCCTATACCGGGACGCCTACGAGCAGTACTTC. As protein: CASSLYRDAYEQYF.

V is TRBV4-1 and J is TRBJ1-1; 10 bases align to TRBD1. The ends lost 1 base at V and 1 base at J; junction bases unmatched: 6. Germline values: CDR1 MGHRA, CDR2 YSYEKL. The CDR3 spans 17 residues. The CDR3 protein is CASSQVGTGAKNTEAFF. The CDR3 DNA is TGCGCCAGCAGCCAAGTCGGGACAGGGGCCAAGAACACTGAAGCTTTCTTT.

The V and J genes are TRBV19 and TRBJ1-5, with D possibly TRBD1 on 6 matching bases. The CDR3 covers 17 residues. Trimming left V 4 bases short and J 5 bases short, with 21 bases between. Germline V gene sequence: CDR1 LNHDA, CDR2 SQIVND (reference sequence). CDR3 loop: CASSTYPPGQGDQPQHF. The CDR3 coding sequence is TGTGCCAGTAGTACCTACCCTCCGGGACAAGGAGATCAGCCCCAGCATTTT.

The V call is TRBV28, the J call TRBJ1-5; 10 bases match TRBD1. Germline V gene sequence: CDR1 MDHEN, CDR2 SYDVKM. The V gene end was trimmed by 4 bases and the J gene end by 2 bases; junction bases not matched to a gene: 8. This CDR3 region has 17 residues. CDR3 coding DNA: TGTGCCAGCAGTTCGGGACAGGGGCTTGGCGGCAATCAGCCCCAGCATTTT. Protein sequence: CASSSGQGLGGNQPQHF.

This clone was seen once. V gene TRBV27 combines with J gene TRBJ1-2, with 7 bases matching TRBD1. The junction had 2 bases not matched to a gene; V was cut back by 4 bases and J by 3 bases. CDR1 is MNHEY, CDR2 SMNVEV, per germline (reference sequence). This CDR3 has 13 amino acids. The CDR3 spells CASSYGTDYGYTF. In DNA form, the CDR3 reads TGTGCCAGCAGTTACGGGACAGACTATGGCTACACCTTC.

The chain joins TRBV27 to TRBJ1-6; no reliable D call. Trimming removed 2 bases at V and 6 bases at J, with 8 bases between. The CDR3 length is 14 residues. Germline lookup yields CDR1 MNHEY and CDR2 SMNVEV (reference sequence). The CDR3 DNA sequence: TGTGCCAGCAGTTTAGCTATCCTTAATTCACCCCTCCACTTT. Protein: CASSLAILNSPLHF.

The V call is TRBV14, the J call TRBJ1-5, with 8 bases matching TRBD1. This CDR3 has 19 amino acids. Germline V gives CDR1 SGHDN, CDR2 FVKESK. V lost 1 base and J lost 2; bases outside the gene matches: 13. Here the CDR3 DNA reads TGTGCCAGCAGCCAAGTCCCGGACAGGGATGTATGCGGCAATCAGCCCCAGCATTTT. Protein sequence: CASSQVPDRDVCGNQPQHF.

The chain's CDR3 is CASSTLTGQEAFF. The CDR3 DNA reads as TGTGCCAGTAGTACGCTTACCGGACAAGAAGCTTTCTTT. This chain links TRBV19 with TRBJ1-1, with D maybe TRBD1 (5 bases). Trimming left V 4 bases short and J 8 bases short, with 14 bases between. The CDR3 has 13 amino acids. Germline loops: CDR1 LNHDA, CDR2 SQIVND (reference sequence).

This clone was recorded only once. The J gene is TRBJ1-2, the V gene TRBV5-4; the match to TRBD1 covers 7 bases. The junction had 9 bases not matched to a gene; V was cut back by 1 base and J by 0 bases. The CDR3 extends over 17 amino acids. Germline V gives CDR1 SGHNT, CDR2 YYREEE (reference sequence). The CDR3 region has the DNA TGTGCCAGCAGCTTGCTACCCGACAGGGCTCCTAACTATGGCTACACCTTC. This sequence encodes CASSLLPDRAPNYGYTF.